This T cell receptor beta chain was recorded in a study of T cell responses to AZD1222 COVID-19 vaccine. Using immunoSEQ multiplex PCR, the repertoire was profiled, and TCRdb retains in-frame clones only, with some absent. There are about 220,000 clones in the sample; just over 90% occur only once, and about 1% lies in the top ten. Study-level results: Females made up more of the donors, who were largely white British, and clonal diversity may have come out too low.

The CDR3 is 15 amino acids. V lost 4 bases to trimming and J lost 4 bases; unmatched junction nucleotides: 5. Germline CDR1 reads SGHRS; CDR2 reads YFSETQ. Comment on this clone: Its antigen is not identified.

The source was peripheral blood, collected on day 0 of MenACWY control vaccination. The sequence derives from an adult in good health. The chain has TRBV5-1 and TRBJ1-3, with TRBD1 matching 10 bases. CDR3 sequence reads: CASSAGQGEGNTIYF. Written as DNA, the CDR3 is TGCGCCAGCAGCGCCGGACAGGGGGAAGGAAACACCATATATTTT.